A single sample gave rise to the 5 T cell receptor beta chains below, sequenced in a study of blood T cell repertoires in COVID-19. Assay: immunoSEQ multiplex PCR; the TCRdb copy retains only in-frame clones and omits some. The sample carries 100,000 or so clones, roughly three quarters recorded once. The sample consisted of peripheral blood. The source is a human donor in a cohort sampled during active COVID-19.

The V call is TRBV19, the J call TRBJ2-5, with 10 bases fitting TRBD1. V shed 7 bases, J shed 5 bases, and the junction held 13 bases outside the gene matches. Germline V gene sequence: CDR1 LNHDA, CDR2 SQIVND (reference sequence). This CDR3 has 16 residues. CDR3: CASTRSVTGGAETQYF. In DNA form, the CDR3 reads TGTGCCAGTACCCGGTCCGTGACAGGGGGCGCGGAGACCCAGTACTTC.

This clone appeared a few times. The V call is TRBV3-1 (or the pseudogene TRBV3-2), the J call TRBJ2-1; no firm D call. The CDR3 is made up of 15 amino acids. The V end was cut by 3 bases, the J end by 0 bases, with 9 bases between. Germline V gene lookup returns CDR1 LGHDT and CDR2 YNNKEL (reference sequence). DNA for the CDR3: TGTGCCAGCAGCCAGGCTCCTAGCTCCTACAATGAGCAGTTCTTC. This translates into CASSQAPSSYNEQFF.

In its sample, this clone was seen once. CDR3 nucleotide sequence: TGTGCCAGCAGCCCGGGACAGGTGGTTTACAATGAGCAGTTCTTC. Amino acid sequence: CASSPGQVVYNEQFF. V and J are TRBV7-8 and TRBJ2-1, with 8 bases lining up with TRBD1. CDR3 size: 15 residues. Losses at the gene ends were 5 bases for V and 4 bases for J; bases not matched to a gene: 7. Germline loops: CDR1 SGHVS, CDR2 FQNEAQ. The full variable domain, with the rest looked up from reference TRBV7-8 and TRBJ2-1, is GAGVSQSPRYKVAKRGQDVALRCDPISGHVSLFWYQQALGQGPEFLTYFQNEAQLDKSGLPSDRFFAERPEGSVSTLKIQRTQQEDSAVYLCASSPGQVVYNEQFFGPGTRLTVL.

This clone was picked up a small number of times. The rearrangement links TRBV10-1 to TRBJ2-7, with D possibly TRBD1 on 5 matching bases. V dropped 2 bases and J dropped 3 bases, with 8 bases sitting between them. This CDR3 region has 13 residues. Germline V gene data show CDR1 as WNHNN and CDR2 as SYGVQD (reference sequence). The CDR3 is CASSEDSGYEQYF. Written as DNA, the CDR3 is TGCGCCAGCAGTGAGGACAGTGGCTACGAGCAGTACTTC.

This clone was found once. The chain recombines TRBV15 with TRBJ2-3; TRBD2 aligns across 14 bases. The germline gives CDR1 LNHNV, CDR2 YYDKDF (reference sequence). There are 17 residues in the CDR3. Trimming cost V 5 bases and J 7 bases; bases outside gene matches: 11. CDR3 in DNA: TGTGCCACCAGCCGATCGACTAGCGGGAGGGTCGGGTATACGCAGTATTTT. Translated: CATSRSTSGRVGYTQYF.